This TCR beta chain was profiled in a study of T-cell reconstitution after alpha-beta-depleted transplantation in children. The germline gives CDR1 LNHNV, CDR2 YYDKDF (reference sequence). Unmatched junction bases numbered 9, after V lost 3 bases and J lost 4 bases. The CDR3 is 15 residues long. Unique molecular identifiers were built into the TCRbeta library. TCRdb reprocessed the PCR reads with MiXCR, giving one entry per CDR3 protein. The table includes about 230,000 distinct CDR3 sequences, roughly a tenth detected once. This clonotype was recorded many times. The starting material was PBMCs from the stem cell graft donor, obtained from the stem cell graft. The receptor comes from a human donor who donated a stem cell graft to a child with SCID. The chain couples TRBV15 to TRBJ2-7, with 7 bases aligning to TRBD1. The CDR3 here is CATSSPWTGVYEQYF. In nucleotides, the CDR3 is TGTGCCACCAGCAGTCCCTGGACAGGAGTTTACGAGCAGTACTTC.